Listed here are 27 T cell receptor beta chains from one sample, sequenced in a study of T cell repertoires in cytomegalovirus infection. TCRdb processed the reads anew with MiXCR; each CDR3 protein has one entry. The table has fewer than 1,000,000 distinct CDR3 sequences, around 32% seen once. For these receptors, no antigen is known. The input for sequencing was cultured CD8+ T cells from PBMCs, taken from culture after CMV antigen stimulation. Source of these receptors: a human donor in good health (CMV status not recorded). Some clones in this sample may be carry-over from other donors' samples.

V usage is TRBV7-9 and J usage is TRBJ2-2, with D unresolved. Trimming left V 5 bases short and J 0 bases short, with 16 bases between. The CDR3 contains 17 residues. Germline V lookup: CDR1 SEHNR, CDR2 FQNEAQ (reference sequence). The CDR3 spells CASSLAGGGANTGELFF. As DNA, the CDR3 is TGTGCCAGCAGCCTCGCTGGTGGCGGAGCGAACACCGGGGAGCTGTTTTTT.

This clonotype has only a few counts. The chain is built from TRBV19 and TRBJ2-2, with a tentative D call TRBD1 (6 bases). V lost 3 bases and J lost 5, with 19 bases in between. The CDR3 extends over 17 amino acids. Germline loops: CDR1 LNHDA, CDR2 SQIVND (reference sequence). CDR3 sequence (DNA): TGTGCCAGTAGTATCCGGGCCTCAGCAAGGGGGACCGGGGAGCTGTTTTTT. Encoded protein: CASSIRASARGTGELFF.

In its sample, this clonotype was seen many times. Written as DNA, the CDR3 is TGTGCCAGCAGCCTAGGGACAGGGGTTCAGCCCCAGCATTTT. Its protein is CASSLGTGVQPQHF. This chain links TRBV7-9 with TRBJ1-5, with 10 bases that match TRBD1. Germline V gene data show CDR1 as SEHNR and CDR2 as FQNEAQ (reference sequence). V trimming: 5 bases; J trimming: 6 bases; junction bases outside the gene matches: 4. This CDR3 has 14 residues.

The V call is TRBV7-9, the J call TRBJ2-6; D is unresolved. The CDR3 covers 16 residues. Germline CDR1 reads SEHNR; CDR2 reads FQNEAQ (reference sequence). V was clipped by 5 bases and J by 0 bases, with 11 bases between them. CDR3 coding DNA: TGTGCCAGCAGCCCCCGGGCAGACTCTGGGGCCAACGTCCTGACTTTC. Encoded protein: CASSPRADSGANVLTF.

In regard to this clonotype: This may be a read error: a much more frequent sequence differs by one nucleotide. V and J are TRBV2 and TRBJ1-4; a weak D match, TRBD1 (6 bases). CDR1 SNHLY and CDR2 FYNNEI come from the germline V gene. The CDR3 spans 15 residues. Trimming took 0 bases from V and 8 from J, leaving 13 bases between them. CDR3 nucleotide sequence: TGTGCCAGCAGTGAAGCTAGGACAGTGAGGGAAAAACTGTTTTTT. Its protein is CASSEARTVREKLFF.

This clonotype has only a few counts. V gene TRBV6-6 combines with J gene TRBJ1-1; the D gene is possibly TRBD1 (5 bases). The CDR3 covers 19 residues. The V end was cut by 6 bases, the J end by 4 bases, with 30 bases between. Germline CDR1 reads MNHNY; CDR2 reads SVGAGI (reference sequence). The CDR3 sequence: CASSALVLFGAGGGTEAFF. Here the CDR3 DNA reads TGTGCCAGCAGCGCGTTAGTCCTCTTCGGGGCAGGCGGGGGCACTGAAGCTTTCTTT.

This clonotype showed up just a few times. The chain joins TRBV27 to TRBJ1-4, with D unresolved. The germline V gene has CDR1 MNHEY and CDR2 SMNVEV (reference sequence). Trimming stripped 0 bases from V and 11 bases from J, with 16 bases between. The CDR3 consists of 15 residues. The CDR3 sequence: CASSLSWGLAEKLFF. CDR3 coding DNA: TGTGCCAGCAGTTTATCTTGGGGTCTTGCTGAGAAACTGTTTTTT.

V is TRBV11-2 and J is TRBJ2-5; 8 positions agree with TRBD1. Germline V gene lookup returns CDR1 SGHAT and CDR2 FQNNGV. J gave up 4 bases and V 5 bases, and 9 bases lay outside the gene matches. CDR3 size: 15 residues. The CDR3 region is CASSPGQGSRETQYF. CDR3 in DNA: TGTGCCAGCAGCCCCGGACAGGGAAGCCGAGAGACCCAGTACTTC. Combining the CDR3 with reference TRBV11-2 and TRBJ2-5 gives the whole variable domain EAGVAQSPRYKIIEKRQSVAFWCNPISGHATLYWYQQILGQGPKLLIQFQNNGVVDDSQLPKDRFSAERLKGVDSTLKIQPAKLEDSAVYLCASSPGQGSRETQYFGPGTRLLVL.

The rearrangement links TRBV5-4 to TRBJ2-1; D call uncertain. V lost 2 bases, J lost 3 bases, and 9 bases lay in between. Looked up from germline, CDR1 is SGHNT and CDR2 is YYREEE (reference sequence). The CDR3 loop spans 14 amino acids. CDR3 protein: CASSFDSVYNEQFF. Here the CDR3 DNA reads TGTGCCAGCAGCTTTGACTCAGTCTACAATGAGCAGTTCTTC.

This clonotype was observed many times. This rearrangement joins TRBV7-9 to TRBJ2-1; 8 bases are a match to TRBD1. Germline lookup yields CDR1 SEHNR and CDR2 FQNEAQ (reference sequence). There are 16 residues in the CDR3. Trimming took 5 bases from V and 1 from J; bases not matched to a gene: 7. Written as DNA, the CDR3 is TGTGCCAGCAGCCCGTTGACAGGGGAATCCTACAATGAGCAGTTCTTC. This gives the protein CASSPLTGESYNEQFF.

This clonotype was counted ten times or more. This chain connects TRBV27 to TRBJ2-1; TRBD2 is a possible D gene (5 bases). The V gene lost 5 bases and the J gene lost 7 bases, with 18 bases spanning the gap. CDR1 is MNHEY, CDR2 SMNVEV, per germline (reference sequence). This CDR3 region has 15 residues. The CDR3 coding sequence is TGTGCCAGCAGTCCTGGTTTAGTGCCGGGGAATGAGCAGTTCTTC. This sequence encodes CASSPGLVPGNEQFF.

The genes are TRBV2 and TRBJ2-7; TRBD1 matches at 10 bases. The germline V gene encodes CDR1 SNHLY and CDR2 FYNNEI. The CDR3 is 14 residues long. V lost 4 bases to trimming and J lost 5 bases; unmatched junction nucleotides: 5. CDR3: CASSGGQGNHEQYF. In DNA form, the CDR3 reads TGTGCCAGCAGTGGGGGACAGGGGAATCACGAGCAGTACTTC.

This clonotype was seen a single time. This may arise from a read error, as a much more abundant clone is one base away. CDR3 sequence reads: CVSSYGIANTGELFF. The CDR3 DNA reads as TGTGTCAGCAGTTACGGTATCGCGAACACCGGGGAGCTGTTTTTT. This chain joins TRBV6-6 and TRBJ2-2; D gene uncertain. The CDR3 consists of 15 residues. Germline V gives CDR1 MNHNY, CDR2 SVGAGI (reference sequence).

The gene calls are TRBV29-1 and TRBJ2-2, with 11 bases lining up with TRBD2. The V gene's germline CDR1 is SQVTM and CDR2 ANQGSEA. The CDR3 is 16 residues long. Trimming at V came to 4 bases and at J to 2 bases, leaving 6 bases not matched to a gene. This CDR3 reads CSVVLAGAKNTGELFF. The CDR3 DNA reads TGCAGCGTTGTACTAGCGGGGGCCAAAAACACCGGGGAGCTGTTTTTT.

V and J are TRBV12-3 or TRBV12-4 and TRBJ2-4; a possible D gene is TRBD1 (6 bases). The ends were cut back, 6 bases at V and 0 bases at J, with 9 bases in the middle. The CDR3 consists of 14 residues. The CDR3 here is CASRTGLAKNIQYF. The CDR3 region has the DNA TGTGCCAGCAGGACAGGCCTAGCCAAAAACATTCAGTACTTC.

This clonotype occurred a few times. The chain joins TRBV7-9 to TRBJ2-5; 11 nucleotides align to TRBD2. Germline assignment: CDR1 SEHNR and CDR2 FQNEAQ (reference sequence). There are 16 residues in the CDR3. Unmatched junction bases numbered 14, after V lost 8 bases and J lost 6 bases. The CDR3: CASVSSGGPFFKTQYF. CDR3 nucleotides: TGTGCCAGCGTATCTAGCGGGGGGCCATTTTTCAAGACCCAGTACTTC.

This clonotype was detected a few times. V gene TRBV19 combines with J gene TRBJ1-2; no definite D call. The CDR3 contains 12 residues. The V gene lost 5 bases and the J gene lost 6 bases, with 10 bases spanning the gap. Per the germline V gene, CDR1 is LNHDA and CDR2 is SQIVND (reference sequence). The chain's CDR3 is CASSRRANGYTF. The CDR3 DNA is TGTGCCAGTAGTCGAAGGGCCAATGGCTACACCTTC.

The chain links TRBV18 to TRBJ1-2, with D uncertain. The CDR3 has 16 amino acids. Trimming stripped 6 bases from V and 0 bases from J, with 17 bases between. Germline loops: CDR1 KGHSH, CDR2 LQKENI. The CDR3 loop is CASSLRGQPANYGYTF. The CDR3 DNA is TGTGCCAGCTCCCTACGCGGGCAGCCAGCTAACTATGGCTACACCTTC.

The CDR3 DNA reads as TGTGCCAGCAGCCCCTCCTTAAGGACAGATACGCAGTATTTT. Protein sequence: CASSPSLRTDTQYF. This chain uses TRBV5-4 with TRBJ2-3; the D is unclear. This CDR3 comprises 14 residues. Germline V gene lookup returns CDR1 SGHNT and CDR2 YYREEE (reference sequence). Trimming left V 4 bases short and J 3 bases short, with 12 bases between.

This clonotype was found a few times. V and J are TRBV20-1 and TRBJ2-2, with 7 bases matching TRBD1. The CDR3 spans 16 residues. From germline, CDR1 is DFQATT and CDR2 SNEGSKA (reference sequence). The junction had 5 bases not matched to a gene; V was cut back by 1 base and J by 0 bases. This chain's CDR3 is CSARARDRANTGELFF. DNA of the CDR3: TGCAGTGCTAGAGCCCGGGACAGAGCGAACACCGGGGAGCTGTTTTTT.

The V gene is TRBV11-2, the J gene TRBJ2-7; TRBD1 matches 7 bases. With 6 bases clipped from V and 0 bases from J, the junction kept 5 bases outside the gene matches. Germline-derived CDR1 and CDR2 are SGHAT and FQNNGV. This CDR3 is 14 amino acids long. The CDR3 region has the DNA TGTGCCAGCAGTGGGACAGTGAGCTCCTACGAGCAGTACTTC. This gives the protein CASSGTVSSYEQYF.

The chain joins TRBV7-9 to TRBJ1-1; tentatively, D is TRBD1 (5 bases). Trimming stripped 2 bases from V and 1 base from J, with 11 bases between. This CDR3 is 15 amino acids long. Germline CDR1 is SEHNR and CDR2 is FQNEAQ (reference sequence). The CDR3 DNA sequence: TGTGCCAGCAGCTTAACGGACAAACCGAACACTGAAGCTTTCTTT. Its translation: CASSLTDKPNTEAFF.

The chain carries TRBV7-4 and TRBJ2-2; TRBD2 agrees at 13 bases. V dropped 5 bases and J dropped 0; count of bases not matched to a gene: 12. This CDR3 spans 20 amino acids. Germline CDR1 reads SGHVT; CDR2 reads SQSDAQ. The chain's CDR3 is CASSGLSGTSGASNTGELFF. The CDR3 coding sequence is TGTGCCAGCAGCGGTTTGTCCGGGACTAGCGGGGCCTCGAACACCGGGGAGCTGTTTTTT.

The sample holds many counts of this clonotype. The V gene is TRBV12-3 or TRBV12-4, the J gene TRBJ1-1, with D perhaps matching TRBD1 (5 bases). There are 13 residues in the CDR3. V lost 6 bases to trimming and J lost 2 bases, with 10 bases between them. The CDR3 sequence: CASSRDGNTEAFF. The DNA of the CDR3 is TGTGCCAGCAGCAGGGACGGCAACACTGAAGCTTTCTTT.

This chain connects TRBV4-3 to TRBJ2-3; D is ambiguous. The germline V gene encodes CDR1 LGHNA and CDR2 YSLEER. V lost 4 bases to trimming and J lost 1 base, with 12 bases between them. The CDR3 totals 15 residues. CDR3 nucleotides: TGCGCCAGCAGCCCGAATCGATTTGGCACAGATACGCAGTATTTT. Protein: CASSPNRFGTDTQYF.

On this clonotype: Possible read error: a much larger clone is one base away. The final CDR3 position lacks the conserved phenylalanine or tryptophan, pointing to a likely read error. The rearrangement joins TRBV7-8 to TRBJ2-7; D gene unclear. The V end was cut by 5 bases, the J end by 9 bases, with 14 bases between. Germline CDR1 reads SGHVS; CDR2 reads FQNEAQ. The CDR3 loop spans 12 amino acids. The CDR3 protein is CASSQDPFVQYI. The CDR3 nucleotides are TGTGCCAGCAGCCAGGACCCTTTCGTGCAGTACATC.

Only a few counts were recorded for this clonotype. CDR3 sequence reads: CASSIAAEWTGENSPLHF. The DNA of the CDR3 is TGTGCCAGTAGTATAGCGGCGGAGTGGACAGGGGAAAATTCACCCCTCCACTTT. The rearrangement uses TRBV19 and TRBJ1-6; 9 bases are a match to TRBD1. After removal of 1 base from V and 7 bases from J, the junction contained 11 bases not matched to a gene. Germline lookup yields CDR1 LNHDA and CDR2 SQIVND (reference sequence). This CDR3 is built from 18 residues.